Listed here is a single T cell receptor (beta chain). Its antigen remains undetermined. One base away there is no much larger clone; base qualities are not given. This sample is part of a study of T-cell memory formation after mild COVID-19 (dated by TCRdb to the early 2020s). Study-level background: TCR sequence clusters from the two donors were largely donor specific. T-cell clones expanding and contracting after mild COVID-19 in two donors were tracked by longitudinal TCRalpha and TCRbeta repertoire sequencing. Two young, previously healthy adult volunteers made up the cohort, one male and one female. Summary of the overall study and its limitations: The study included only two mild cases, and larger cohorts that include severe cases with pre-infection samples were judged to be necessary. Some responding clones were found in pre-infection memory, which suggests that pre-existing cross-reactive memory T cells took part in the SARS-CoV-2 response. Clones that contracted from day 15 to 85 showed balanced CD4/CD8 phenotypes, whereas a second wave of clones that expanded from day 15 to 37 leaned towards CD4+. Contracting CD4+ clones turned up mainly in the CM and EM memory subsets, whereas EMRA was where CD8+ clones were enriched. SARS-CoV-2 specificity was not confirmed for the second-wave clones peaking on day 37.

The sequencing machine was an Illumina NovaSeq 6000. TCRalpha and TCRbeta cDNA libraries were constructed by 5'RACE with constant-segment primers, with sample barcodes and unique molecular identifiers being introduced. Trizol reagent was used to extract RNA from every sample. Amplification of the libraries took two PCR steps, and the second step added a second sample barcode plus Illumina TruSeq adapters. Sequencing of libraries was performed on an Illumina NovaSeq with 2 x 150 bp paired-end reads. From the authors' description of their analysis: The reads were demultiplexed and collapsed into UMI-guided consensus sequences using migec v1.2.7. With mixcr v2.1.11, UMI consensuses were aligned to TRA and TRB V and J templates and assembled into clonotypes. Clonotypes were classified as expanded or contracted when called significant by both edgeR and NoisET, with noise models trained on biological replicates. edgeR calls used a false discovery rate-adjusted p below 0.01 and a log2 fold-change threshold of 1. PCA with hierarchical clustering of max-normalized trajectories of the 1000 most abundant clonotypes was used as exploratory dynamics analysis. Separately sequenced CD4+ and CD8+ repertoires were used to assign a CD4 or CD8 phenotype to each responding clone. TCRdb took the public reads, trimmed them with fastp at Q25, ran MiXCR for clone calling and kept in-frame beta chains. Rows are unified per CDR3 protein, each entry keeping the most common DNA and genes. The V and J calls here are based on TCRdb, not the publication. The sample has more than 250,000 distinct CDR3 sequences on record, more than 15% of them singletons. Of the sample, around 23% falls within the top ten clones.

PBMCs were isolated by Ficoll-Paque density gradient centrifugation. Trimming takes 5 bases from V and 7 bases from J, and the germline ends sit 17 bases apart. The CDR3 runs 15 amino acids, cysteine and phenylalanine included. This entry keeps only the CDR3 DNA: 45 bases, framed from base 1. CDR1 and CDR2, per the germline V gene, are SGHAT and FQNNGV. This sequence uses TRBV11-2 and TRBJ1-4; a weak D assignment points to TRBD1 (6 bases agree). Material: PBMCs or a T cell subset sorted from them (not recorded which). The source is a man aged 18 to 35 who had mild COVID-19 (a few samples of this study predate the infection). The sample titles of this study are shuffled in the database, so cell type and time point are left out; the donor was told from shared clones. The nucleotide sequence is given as TGTGCCAGCAGCCCGCACAGGGATTTAGGTGAAAAACTGTTTTTT. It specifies CASSPHRDLGEKLFF.